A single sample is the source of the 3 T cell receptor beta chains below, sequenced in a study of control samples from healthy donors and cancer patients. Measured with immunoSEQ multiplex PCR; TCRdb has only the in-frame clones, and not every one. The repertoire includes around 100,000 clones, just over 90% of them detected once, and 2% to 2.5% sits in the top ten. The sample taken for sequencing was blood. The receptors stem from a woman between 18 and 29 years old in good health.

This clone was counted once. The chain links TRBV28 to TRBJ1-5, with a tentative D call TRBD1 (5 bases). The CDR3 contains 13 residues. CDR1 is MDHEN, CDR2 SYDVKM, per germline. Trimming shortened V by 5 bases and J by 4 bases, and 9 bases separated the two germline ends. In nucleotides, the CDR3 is TGTGCCAGCAGTCAGGGAGGGAATCAGCCCCAGCATTTT. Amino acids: CASSQGGNQPQHF.

In nucleotides, the CDR3 is TGTGCCAGCGGTTTAACAGGGGTTCCCTACGAGCAGTACTTC. It translates to CASGLTGVPYEQYF. The chain links TRBV6-5 to TRBJ2-7, with TRBD1 matching 7 bases. Trimming at V came to 8 bases and at J to 2 bases, leaving 9 bases not matched to a gene. From germline, CDR1 is MNHEY and CDR2 SVGAGI. This CDR3 region has 14 residues.

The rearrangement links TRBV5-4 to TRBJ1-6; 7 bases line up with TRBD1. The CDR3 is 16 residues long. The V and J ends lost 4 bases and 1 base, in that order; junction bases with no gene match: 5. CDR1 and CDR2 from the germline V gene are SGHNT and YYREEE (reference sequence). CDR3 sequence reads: CASSLQGRSYNSPLHF. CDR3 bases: TGTGCCAGCAGCCTACAGGGGAGGTCCTATAATTCACCCCTCCACTTT. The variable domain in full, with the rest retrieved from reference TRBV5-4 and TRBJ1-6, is ETGVTQSPTHLIKTRGQQVTLRCSSQSGHNTVSWYQQALGQGPQFIFQYYREEENGRGNFPPRFSGLQFPNYSSELNVNALELDDSALYLCASSLQGRSYNSPLHFGNGTRLTVT.